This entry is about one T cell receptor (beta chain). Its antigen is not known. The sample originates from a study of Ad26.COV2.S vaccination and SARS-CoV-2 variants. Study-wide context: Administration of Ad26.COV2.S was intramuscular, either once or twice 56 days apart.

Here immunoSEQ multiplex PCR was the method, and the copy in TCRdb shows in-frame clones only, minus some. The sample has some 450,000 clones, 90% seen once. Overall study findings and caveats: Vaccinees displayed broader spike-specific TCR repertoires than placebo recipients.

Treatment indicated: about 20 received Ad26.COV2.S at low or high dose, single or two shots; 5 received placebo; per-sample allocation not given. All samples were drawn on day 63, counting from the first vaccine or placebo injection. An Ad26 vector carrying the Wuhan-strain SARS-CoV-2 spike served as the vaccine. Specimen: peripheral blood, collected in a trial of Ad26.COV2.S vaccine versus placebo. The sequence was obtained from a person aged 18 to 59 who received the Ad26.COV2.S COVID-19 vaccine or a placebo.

The CDR3 is CASTQTNTGYTF. The DNA of the CDR3 is TGTGCCAGCACTCAAACCAATACGGGCTACACCTTC. The chain recombines TRBV2 with TRBJ1-2; no reliable D call. The CDR3 has 12 residues. V was cut by 7 bases and J by 8 bases, with 14 bases left in between. Per germline, CDR1 SNHLY and CDR2 FYNNEI.